This TCR beta chain is from a study of control samples from healthy donors and cancer patients. Generated by immunoSEQ multiplex PCR, the TCRdb table keeps only in-frame clones and is missing some. This sample has 120,000 or so clones; approximately 84% occur once, and the top ten carry around 1.7%. CDR1 MDHEN and CDR2 SYDVKM come from the germline V gene. The CDR3 is made up of 14 amino acids. The V and J ends lost 4 bases and 2 bases, in that order; junction bases with no gene match: 4. The sequence came from a man aged 18 to 30 in good health. The sequenced sample consisted of blood. The chain couples TRBV28 to TRBJ1-2, with TRBD1 identical over 7 bases. The CDR3 here is CASSSGGQNYGYTF. The CDR3 DNA reads TGTGCCAGCAGTTCAGGGGGTCAAAACTATGGCTACACCTTC.